This section outlines one T cell receptor beta chain sequence together with its context. Its matching antigen is unknown. The sample belongs to a study of cytomegalovirus exposure and HLA in healthy donors. Study overall: Of all 400 or so donors who were genotyped, around 79% belonged to the Caucasian-associated ancestry cluster.

Study-wide results and caveats: The likely origin of a cluster of highly shared sequence variants was a sequencing artifact. Immune exposure information available was restricted to CMV serostatus. In vitro confirmation showed three CMV-associated chains to be CMV antigen specific.

J lost 1 base, V lost 2 bases, and 7 bases had no gene match. Germline V gives CDR1 MDHEN, CDR2 SYDVKM. CDR3 length equals 16 residues. The PCR ran on 60 Vbeta and 13 Jbeta primers. The repertoire was sequenced with immunoSEQ multiplex PCR; TCRdb's copy has only in-frame clones and lacks some. The table has roughly 200,000 clones, around 83% seen once. The material sequenced was PBMCs. The receptor comes from a woman in her thirties or forties in good health and CMV-seronegative. This chain connects TRBV28 to TRBJ1-1; 7 bases are a match to TRBD1. CDR3: CASSLKPGQTNTEAFF. The CDR3 DNA is TGTGCCAGCAGTTTAAAGCCGGGACAGACGAACACTGAAGCTTTCTTT.